The entry below gives a single T cell receptor beta chain sequence along with its context. Its antigen is not identified. Sequenced by immunoSEQ multiplex PCR; TCRdb stores in-frame clones only, minus some. The sample yields tens of thousands of clones, around 86% seen once. This sample was included in a study of glioma-infiltrating T cells after dendritic cell vaccination. Germline assignment: CDR1 SNHLY and CDR2 FYNNEI. The CDR3 totals 12 residues. The V end lost 6 bases, the J end lost 4 bases, and 8 bases lay between the germline ends. Study results and limitations: The cohort had few patients with full blood and tumor sets.

The TCR was taken from a human donor with glioblastoma. The chain carries TRBV2 and TRBJ2-3; tentative D call: TRBD1 (5 bases). This sample comprised blood, obtained before dendritic cell vaccination. The CDR3 protein is CASRDNSDTQYF. The CDR3 DNA follows: TGTGCCAGCAGGGACAACTCAGATACGCAGTATTTT.